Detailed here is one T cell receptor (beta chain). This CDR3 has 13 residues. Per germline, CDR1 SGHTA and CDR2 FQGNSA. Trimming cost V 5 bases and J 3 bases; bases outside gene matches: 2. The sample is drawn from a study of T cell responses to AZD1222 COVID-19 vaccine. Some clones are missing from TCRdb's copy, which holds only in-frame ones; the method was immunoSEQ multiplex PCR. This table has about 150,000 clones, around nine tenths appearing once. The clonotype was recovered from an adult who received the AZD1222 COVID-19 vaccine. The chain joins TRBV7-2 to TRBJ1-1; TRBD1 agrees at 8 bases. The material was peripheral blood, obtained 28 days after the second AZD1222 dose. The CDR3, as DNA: TGTGCCAGCAGCGGACAGGGTTACACTGAAGCTTTCTTT. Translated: CASSGQGYTEAFF.